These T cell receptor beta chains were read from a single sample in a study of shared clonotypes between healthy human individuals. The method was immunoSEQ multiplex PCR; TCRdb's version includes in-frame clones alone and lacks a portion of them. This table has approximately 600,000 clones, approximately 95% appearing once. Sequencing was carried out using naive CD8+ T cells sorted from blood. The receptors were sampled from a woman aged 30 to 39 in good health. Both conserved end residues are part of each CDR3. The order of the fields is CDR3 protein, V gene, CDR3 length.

cdr3_aa: CASSHRPGQKVNTEAFF; v_call: TRBV4-1; cdr3_length: 17
cdr3_aa: CASSIEGQPNTGELFF; v_call: TRBV19; cdr3_length: 16
cdr3_aa: CAWGGMGQPQHF; v_call: TRBV30; cdr3_length: 12
cdr3_aa: CASSNGIWEPNTGELFF; v_call: TRBV19; cdr3_length: 17
cdr3_aa: CASSRLTSGGETQYF; v_call: TRBV4-1; cdr3_length: 15
cdr3_aa: CASSAHQGFVNTEAFF; v_call: TRBV9; cdr3_length: 16
cdr3_aa: CASPSTDTGELFF; v_call: TRBV19; cdr3_length: 13
cdr3_aa: CASRVESGSSYEQYF; v_call: TRBV5-4; cdr3_length: 15
cdr3_aa: CASSLYGSTYEQYF; v_call: TRBV11-2; cdr3_length: 14
cdr3_aa: CAISEEALSYGYTF; v_call: TRBV10-3; cdr3_length: 14
cdr3_aa: CAWSVPWQGASPLHF; v_call: TRBV30; cdr3_length: 15
cdr3_aa: CASSLFGDDYGYTF; v_call: TRBV5-1; cdr3_length: 14
cdr3_aa: CATWSSGQGDEQYF; v_call: TRBV15; cdr3_length: 14
cdr3_aa: CASSRTSGAETQYF; v_call: TRBV6-6; cdr3_length: 14
cdr3_aa: CSGSTTGNEQFF; v_call: TRBV29-1; cdr3_length: 12
cdr3_aa: CAWRSPGQGSHEQYF; v_call: TRBV30; cdr3_length: 15
cdr3_aa: CASSEVVPVFNTEAFF; v_call: TRBV6-1; cdr3_length: 16
cdr3_aa: CASSLSGSRFEQYF; v_call: TRBV27; cdr3_length: 14
cdr3_aa: CASSPDSRNRRRDPYEQYF; v_call: TRBV28; cdr3_length: 19
cdr3_aa: CASSLGGGYGYTF; v_call: TRBV5-4; cdr3_length: 13
cdr3_aa: CASSPMGQISNQPQHF; v_call: TRBV28; cdr3_length: 16
cdr3_aa: CASSPLLRGGRGGETQYF; v_call: TRBV7-2; cdr3_length: 18
cdr3_aa: CASSPVGGSYEQYF; v_call: TRBV5-4; cdr3_length: 14
cdr3_aa: CASSLTAGAYEQYF; v_call: TRBV27; cdr3_length: 14